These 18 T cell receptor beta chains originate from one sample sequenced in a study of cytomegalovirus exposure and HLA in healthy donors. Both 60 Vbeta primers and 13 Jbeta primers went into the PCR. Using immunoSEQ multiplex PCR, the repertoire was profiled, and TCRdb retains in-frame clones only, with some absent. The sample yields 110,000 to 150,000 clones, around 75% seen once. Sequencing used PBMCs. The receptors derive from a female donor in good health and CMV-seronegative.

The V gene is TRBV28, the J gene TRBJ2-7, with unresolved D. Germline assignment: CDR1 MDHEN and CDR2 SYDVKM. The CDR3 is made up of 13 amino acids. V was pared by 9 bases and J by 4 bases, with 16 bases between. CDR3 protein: CASSRPSRYEQYF. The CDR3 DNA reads TGTGCCAGTTCCCGACCCTCTAGATACGAGCAGTACTTC.

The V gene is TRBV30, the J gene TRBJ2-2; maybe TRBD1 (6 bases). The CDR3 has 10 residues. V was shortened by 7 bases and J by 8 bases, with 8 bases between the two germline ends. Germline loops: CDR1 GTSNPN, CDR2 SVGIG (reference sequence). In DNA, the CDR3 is TGTGCCTTACAGGGTGGGGAGCTGTTTTTT. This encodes CALQGGELFF. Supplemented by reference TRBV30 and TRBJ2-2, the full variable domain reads SQTIHQWPATLVQPVGSPLSLECTVEGTSNPNLYWYRQAAGRGLQLLFYSVGIGQISSEVPQNLSASRPQDRQFILSSKKLLLSDSGFYLCALQGGELFFGEGSRLTVL.

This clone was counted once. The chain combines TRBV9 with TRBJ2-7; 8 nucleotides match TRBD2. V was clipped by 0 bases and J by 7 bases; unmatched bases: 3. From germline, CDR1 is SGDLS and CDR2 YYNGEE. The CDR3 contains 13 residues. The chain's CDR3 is CASSVGTGGEQYF. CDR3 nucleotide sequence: TGTGCCAGCAGCGTAGGAACGGGAGGGGAGCAGTACTTC. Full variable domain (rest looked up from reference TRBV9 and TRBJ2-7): DSGVTQTPKHLITATGQRVTLRCSPRSGDLSVYWYQQSLDQGLQFLIQYYNGEERAKGNILERFSAQQFPDLHSELNLSSLELGDSALYFCASSVGTGGEQYFGPGTRLTVT.

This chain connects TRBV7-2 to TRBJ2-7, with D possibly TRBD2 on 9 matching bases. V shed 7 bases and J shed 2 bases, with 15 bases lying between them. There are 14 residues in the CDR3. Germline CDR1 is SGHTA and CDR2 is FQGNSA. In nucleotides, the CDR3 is TGTGCCAGCACCCTAGCGGGACAGGCCTACGAGCAGTACTTC. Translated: CASTLAGQAYEQYF.

CDR3 sequence: CASSGQGQVFPGELFF. For the CDR3, the DNA is TGTGCCAGCAGCGGCCAGGGACAGGTTTTTCCCGGGGAGCTGTTTTTT. The chain has TRBV9 and TRBJ2-2; 8 nucleotides match TRBD1. Germline CDR1 reads SGDLS; CDR2 reads YYNGEE. The CDR3 loop spans 16 amino acids. The V segment lost 3 bases and the J segment 6 bases; nucleotides outside the gene matches: 10.

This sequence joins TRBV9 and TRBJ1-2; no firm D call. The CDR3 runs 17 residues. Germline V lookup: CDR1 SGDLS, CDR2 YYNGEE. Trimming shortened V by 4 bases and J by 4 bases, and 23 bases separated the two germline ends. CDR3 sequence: CASSSQVGRGIIYGYTF. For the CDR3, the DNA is TGTGCCAGCAGCTCCCAAGTCGGTCGCGGGATTATCTATGGCTACACCTTC.

Here the CDR3 reads CASSPSGQGADTQYF. CDR3 nucleotide sequence: TGCGCCAGCAGCCCCTCCGGACAGGGGGCAGATACGCAGTATTTT. The chain couples TRBV4-1 to TRBJ2-3; the match to TRBD1 covers 10 bases. V trimming: 4 bases; J trimming: 4 bases; junction bases outside the gene matches: 5. Germline V gene data show CDR1 as MGHRA and CDR2 as YSYEKL. The CDR3 consists of 15 residues.

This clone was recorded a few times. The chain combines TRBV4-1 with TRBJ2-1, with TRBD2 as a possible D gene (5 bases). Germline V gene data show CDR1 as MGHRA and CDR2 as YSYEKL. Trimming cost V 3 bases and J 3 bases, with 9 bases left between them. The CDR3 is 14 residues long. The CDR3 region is CASSQDRGYNEQFF. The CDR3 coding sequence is TGCGCCAGCAGCCAGGACCGGGGCTACAATGAGCAGTTCTTC.

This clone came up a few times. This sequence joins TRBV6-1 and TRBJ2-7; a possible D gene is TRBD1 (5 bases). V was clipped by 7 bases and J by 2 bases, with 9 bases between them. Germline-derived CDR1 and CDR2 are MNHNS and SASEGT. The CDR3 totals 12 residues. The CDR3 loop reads CASIPTAYEQYF. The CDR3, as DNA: TGTGCCAGCATCCCGACAGCCTACGAGCAGTACTTC.

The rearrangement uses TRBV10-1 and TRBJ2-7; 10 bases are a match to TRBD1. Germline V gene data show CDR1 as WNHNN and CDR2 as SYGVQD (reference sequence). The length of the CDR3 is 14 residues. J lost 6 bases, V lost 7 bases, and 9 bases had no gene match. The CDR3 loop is CASNPGQGRIEQYF. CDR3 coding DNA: TGCGCCAGCAATCCGGGACAGGGGAGAATCGAGCAGTACTTC.

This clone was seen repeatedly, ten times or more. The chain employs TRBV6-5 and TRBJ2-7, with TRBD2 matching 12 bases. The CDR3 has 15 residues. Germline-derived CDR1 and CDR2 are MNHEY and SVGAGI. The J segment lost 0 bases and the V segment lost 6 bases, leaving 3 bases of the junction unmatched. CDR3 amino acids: CASRRTSGDSYEQYF. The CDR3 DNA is TGTGCCAGCAGACGGACTAGCGGGGACTCCTACGAGCAGTACTTC.

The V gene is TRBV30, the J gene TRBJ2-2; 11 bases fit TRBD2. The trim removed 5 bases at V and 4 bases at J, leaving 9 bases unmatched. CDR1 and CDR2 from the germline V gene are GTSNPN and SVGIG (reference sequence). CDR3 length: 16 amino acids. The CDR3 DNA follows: TGTGCCTGGGTTAGCGGGAGGGCCTCCAGCACCGGGGAGCTGTTTTTT. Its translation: CAWVSGRASSTGELFF.

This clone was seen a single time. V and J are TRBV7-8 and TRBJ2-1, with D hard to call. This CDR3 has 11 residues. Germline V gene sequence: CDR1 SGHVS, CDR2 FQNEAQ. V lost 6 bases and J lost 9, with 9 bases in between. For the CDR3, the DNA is TGTGCCAGCAGTACCGCGAGTGAGCAGTTCTTC. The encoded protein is CASSTASEQFF.

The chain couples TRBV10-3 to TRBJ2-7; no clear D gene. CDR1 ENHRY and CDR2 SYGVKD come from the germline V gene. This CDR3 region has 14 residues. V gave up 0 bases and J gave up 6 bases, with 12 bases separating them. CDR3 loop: CAISESSQQTEQYF. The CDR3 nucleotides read TGTGCCATCAGTGAGTCGAGTCAACAGACCGAGCAGTACTTC.

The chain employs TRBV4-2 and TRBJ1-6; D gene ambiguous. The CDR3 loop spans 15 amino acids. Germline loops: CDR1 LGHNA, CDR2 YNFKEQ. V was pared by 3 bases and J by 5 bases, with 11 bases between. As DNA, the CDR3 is TGTGCCAGCAGCCACGCGCTGCTGGATAATTCACCCCTCCACTTT. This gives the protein CASSHALLDNSPLHF.

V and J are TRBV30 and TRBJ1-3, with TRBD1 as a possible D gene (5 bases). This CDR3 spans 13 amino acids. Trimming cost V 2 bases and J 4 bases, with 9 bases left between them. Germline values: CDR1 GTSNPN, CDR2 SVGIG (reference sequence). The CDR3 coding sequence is TGTGCCTGGAGTCAGGGTGCCGGAAACACCATATATTTT. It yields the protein CAWSQGAGNTIYF. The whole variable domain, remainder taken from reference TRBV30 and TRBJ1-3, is SQTIHQWPATLVQPVGSPLSLECTVEGTSNPNLYWYRQAAGRGLQLLFYSVGIGQISSEVPQNLSASRPQDRQFILSSKKLLLSDSGFYLCAWSQGAGNTIYFGEGSWLTVV.

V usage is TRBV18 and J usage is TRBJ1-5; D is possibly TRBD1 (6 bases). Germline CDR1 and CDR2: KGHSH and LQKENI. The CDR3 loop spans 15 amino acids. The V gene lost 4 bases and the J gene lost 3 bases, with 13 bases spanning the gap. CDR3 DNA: TGTGCCAGCTCACTTACAGGGTCTTACAATCAGCCCCAGCATTTT. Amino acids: CASSLTGSYNQPQHF.

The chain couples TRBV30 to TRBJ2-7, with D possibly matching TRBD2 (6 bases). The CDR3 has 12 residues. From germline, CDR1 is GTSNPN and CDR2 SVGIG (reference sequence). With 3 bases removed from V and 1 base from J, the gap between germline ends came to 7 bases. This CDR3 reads CAWRRESYEQYF. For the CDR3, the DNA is TGTGCCTGGAGACGGGAGTCCTACGAGCAGTACTTC.